This TCR beta chain was obtained from a study of T cells in Graves' hyperthyroidism and ophthalmopathy (dated by TCRdb to the late 2010s). A note on the overall study: Peripheral blood samples were taken at the time of initial diagnosis, prior to any treatment. After blood sampling, hyperthyroidism patients were treated with methimazole at a starting dose of 30 mg daily, and ophthalmopathy patients were treated with high-dose intravenous methylprednisolone. An independent validation cohort of 18 to 20 hyperthyroidism patients and 17 patients who later progressed to ophthalmopathy tested prospective prediction of ophthalmopathy. In about 6 Graves' hyperthyroidism patients, the study also compared T-cell repertoires from thyroid tissue with T-cell repertoires from blood. For training and testing, the approximately 92 patients in the discovery cohort were randomly divided in a 7:3 ratio. To identify TCR V-J signatures that set the groups apart, the researchers used a discovery cohort of 100 patients, made up of roughly 45 with Graves' ophthalmopathy and about 60 with stable Graves' hyperthyroidism. TCR Vbeta CDR3 sequencing of roughly 140 peripheral blood samples (over 40 ophthalmopathy, around 80 hyperthyroidism and some 17 progressor patients) is reported in the paper.

This clonotype has a count of ten or more. Its antigen is unknown. Base qualities are not provided; no much larger clone lies one nucleotide away. The paper's findings and limits, for the study overall: In cross-validation, a model built on a 13 V-J signature told ophthalmopathy apart from stable hyperthyroidism with 87.88% sensitivity and around 81% specificity, and in testing the same model reached 80%/75%. No statistical method was used to set the sample size in advance, and investigators knew the group allocation. Most expanded thyroid clonotypes (frequency above 0.001) were also found in blood, which suggests that blood repertoires may mirror thyroid immune responses. During validation, the model predicted progression to ophthalmopathy a median of around six months ahead of onset, with around 71% sensitivity and under 85% specificity.

The TCR beta CDR3 regions were amplified from RNA transcripts. The TCR CDR3 was subjected to a first round of RT-PCR using the HTBI primer set and the Qiagen OneStep RT-PCR kit. A second multiplex PCR round built the libraries, followed by size selection and purification. The libraries were sequenced on an Illumina HiSeq2000 using paired-end 100 bp reads. In the original analysis: SOAPnuke was used to process the raw data, removing reads that contained adapters or uncalled bases, had a mean Phred below 15, or lacked an exact match to the constant primer or identifier. High-quality paired reads were merged using COPE v1.2.5, and each unique nucleotide sequence was defined as a clonotype. MiTCR v1.1 was used to align clonotypes to the IMGT TRBV, TRBD and TRBJ reference segments. Only V-J combinations with frequency above 0.0001, covering 99% to 99.2% of repertoires, were analysed. A TCS score was defined as the ratio of F50 (clonal expansion) to E x V (chaos), with BLOSUM62-based TCRdist applied between CDR3 peptides within each V-J. Welch's t-statistics and random forest reduced fewer than 600 V-J features to 13, which were used in a naive Bayes classifier (R e1071). The public sequencing data were trimmed at Q25 with fastp and processed into clonotypes with MiXCR by TCRdb, which kept only in-frame beta chains. CDR3 protein duplicates are merged, each entry listing the most common genes and DNA. For this entry, the V and J calls and clone size follow TCRdb and not the study's own pipeline. The sample data list hundreds of thousands of distinct CDR3 sequences, and approximately 15% of these were observed just once. The top ten clones comprise approximately 12% of the sample.

Ophthalmopathy patients had moderately to severely active disease, with a Clinical Activity Score of 3 or more, a NOSPECS grade of 4 or more, and a disease duration of less than 3 months. Any patient with an uncontrolled infection, another autoimmune disease, pregnancy or lactation was excluded. Diagnoses were based on clinical symptoms, serum thyroxine and TRAb, thyroid ultrasound and orbital computed tomography. PBMCs were isolated from approximately 10 ml of fresh peripheral blood by Ficoll-Paque density gradient centrifugation. Trizol reagent was used to extract total RNA, and RNA quality was then checked on an Agilent 2100 Bioanalyzer. Including the terminal cysteine and phenylalanine, the CDR3 comprises 14 residues. Just CDR3 DNA is preserved here, 42 bases in frame from base 1. A distance of 13 bases separates the germline ends of V and J, which lose 5 bases and 3 bases respectively. CDR1 and CDR2, looked up from the germline V gene (reference sequence), are PRHDT and FYEKMQ.

The sequenced sample was blood. This receptor was identified in a woman between 50 and 59 years old with Graves' ophthalmopathy. The chain employs TRBV13 and TRBJ1-2; no confident D gene assignment can be made. The CDR3 reads CASSKQGSYYGYTF. The DNA sequence is as follows: TGTGCCAGCAGCAAACAAGGATCCTACTATGGCTACACCTTC.